Shown below are 30 T cell receptor beta chains from a single sample sequenced in a study of spatial heterogeneity in lung cancer. In TCRdb, the 5' RACE reads were re-called with MiXCR into one record per CDR3 protein. The data hold 24,000 or so distinct CDR3 sequences, with about 7.6% observed a single time. Time point indicated: sample taken at primary tumor resection. The specimen was PBMCs, collected at surgery. Source of these receptors: a male donor with early-stage non-small cell lung cancer.

This clonotype was seen repeatedly, ten times or more. The gene calls are TRBV12-3 or TRBV12-4 and TRBJ2-1; tentative D call: TRBD2 (7 bases). This CDR3 has 14 amino acids. Trimming took off 10 bases at V and 0 bases at J, with 13 bases between the two ends. The CDR3 DNA reads TGTGCCATCCCGGGGGGCAGCTCCTACAATGAGCAGTTCTTC. Amino acid sequence: CAIPGGSSYNEQFF.

This clonotype was seen ten or more times. The chain's CDR3 is CASSVGQSLADTQYF. The CDR3 nucleotides are TGTGCCAGCAGCGTGGGGCAGTCTTTAGCAGATACGCAGTATTTT. The V and J genes are TRBV9 and TRBJ2-3; the D gene is possibly TRBD1 (5 bases). Germline CDR1 SGDLS, CDR2 YYNGEE. This CDR3 region has 15 residues. The V end was cut by 2 bases, the J end by 4 bases, with 14 bases between.

This sequence joins TRBV29-1 and TRBJ1-1, with 8 bases aligning to TRBD1. Germline CDR1 and CDR2: SQVTM and ANQGSEA. Losses at the gene ends were 6 bases for V and 8 bases for J; bases not matched to a gene: 2. This CDR3 is 10 amino acids long. The chain's CDR3 is CSVGQGEAFF. CDR3 sequence (DNA): TGCAGCGTAGGACAGGGCGAAGCTTTCTTT.

This clonotype was counted many times. The V gene is TRBV24-1, the J gene TRBJ2-7, with D possibly being TRBD1 (5 bases). The CDR3 is made up of 13 amino acids. V lost 3 bases and J 4 bases, leaving 9 bases between the germline ends. The germline V gene has CDR1 KGHDR and CDR2 SFDVKD. CDR3: CATSDGAVYEQYF. CDR3 coding DNA: TGTGCCACCAGTGATGGGGCCGTATACGAGCAGTACTTC.

J is TRBJ2-1 and V is TRBV20-1; TRBD2 matches at 9 bases. The CDR3 consists of 13 residues. The junction had 2 bases not matched to a gene; V was cut back by 3 bases and J by 5 bases. Germline CDR1 reads DFQATT; CDR2 reads SNEGSKA (reference sequence). CDR3 bases: TGCAGTGCTAGCCCTAGCGGGGACAATGAGCAGTTCTTC. It translates to CSASPSGDNEQFF.

There are a few counts of this clonotype. This sequence joins TRBV27 and TRBJ1-1; 7 bases fit TRBD1. With V trimmed by 8 bases and J by 5 bases, 8 bases remained unmatched. This CDR3 has 13 amino acids. Germline V gene lookup returns CDR1 MNHEY and CDR2 SMNVEV (reference sequence). The CDR3 DNA is TGTGCCAGCGGCTTAGCGACAGGGACTGAAGCTTTCTTT. Its protein is CASGLATGTEAFF.

The rearrangement joins TRBV7-6 to TRBJ1-6; D ambiguous. V was trimmed by 1 base and J by 7 bases, leaving 8 bases between them. The CDR3 covers 14 residues. CDR1 is SGHVS and CDR2 is FNYEAQ in the germline V gene. The CDR3 protein is CASSLGEVNSPLHF. The CDR3 nucleotides are TGTGCCAGCAGCTTAGGAGAGGTCAATTCACCCCTCCACTTT.

The J gene is TRBJ2-2, the V gene TRBV28; 9 bases map to TRBD2. J was trimmed by 1 base and V by 7 bases; bases with no gene match: 4. The CDR3 consists of 15 residues. The germline V gene has CDR1 MDHEN and CDR2 SYDVKM. In DNA form, the CDR3 reads TGTGCCAGCATTCCTAGCGGGGTGAACACCGGGGAGCTGTTTTTT. Amino acid sequence: CASIPSGVNTGELFF.

This clonotype was picked up a small number of times. The chain is built from TRBV30 and TRBJ1-5; 7 positions match TRBD1. This CDR3 has 15 residues. V gave up 0 bases and J gave up 5 bases; unmatched junction bases: 7. Germline V gives CDR1 GTSNPN, CDR2 SVGIG (reference sequence). CDR3 bases: TGTGCCTGGAGTGTAGGGACAGTTAACGATCAGCCCCAGCATTTT. Its protein is CAWSVGTVNDQPQHF.

This clonotype was seen repeatedly, ten times or more. The chain joins TRBV20-1 to TRBJ2-7; tentatively, D is TRBD1 (6 bases). CDR3 length: 12 amino acids. Trimming cost V 4 bases and J 7 bases, with 14 bases left between them. The germline V gene encodes CDR1 DFQATT and CDR2 SNEGSKA (reference sequence). CDR3: CSATTQGFEQYV. CDR3 nucleotides: TGCAGTGCTACTACGCAGGGGTTTGAGCAGTACGTC.

This clonotype was detected only a few times. V gene TRBV2 combines with J gene TRBJ2-1; 7 bases match TRBD2. V was pared by 2 bases and J by 8 bases, with 6 bases of the junction left unmatched. This CDR3 comprises 14 residues. Germline CDR1 is SNHLY and CDR2 is FYNNEI. The CDR3 spells CASSESSGFDEQFF. As DNA, the CDR3 is TGTGCCAGCAGTGAAAGTAGCGGGTTCGATGAGCAGTTCTTC.

This sequence joins TRBV15 and TRBJ1-2; a possible D gene is TRBD1 (6 bases). CDR3 size: 16 residues. V was pared by 1 base and J by 0 bases, with 12 bases between. Germline V gene data show CDR1 as LNHNV and CDR2 as YYDKDF (reference sequence). Here the CDR3 DNA reads TGTGCCACCAGCAGAGTAATGGGGGCTGCTAACTATGGCTACACCTTC. Translated, it gives CATSRVMGAANYGYTF.

This clonotype ranks as medium-sized. The V call is TRBV25-1, the J call TRBJ1-2; weak D call: TRBD1 (6 bases). Trimming took 2 bases from V and 2 from J, leaving 15 bases between them. CDR1 and CDR2 (germline): MGHDK, SYGVNS. The CDR3 is 16 amino acids. CDR3 region: CASSEKGGDLNYGYTF. As DNA, the CDR3 is TGTGCCAGCAGTGAAAAAGGGGGGGATTTAAACTATGGCTACACCTTC.

This clonotype was picked up many times. The J gene is TRBJ2-7, the V gene TRBV20-1; 8 positions agree with TRBD1. J lost 1 base, V lost 0 bases, and 5 bases had no gene match. This CDR3 has 15 amino acids. Germline V gene lookup returns CDR1 DFQATT and CDR2 SNEGSKA (reference sequence). CDR3 nucleotide sequence: TGCAGTGCTAGAGATGGAGACAGGGGTTCCTACGAGCAGTACTTC. Amino acids: CSARDGDRGSYEQYF.

This clonotype was observed at least ten times. The CDR3 sequence: CSAKGPGTNSPLHF. The DNA for the CDR3 is TGCAGCGCAAAGGGCCCAGGAACCAATTCACCCCTCCACTTT. The chain employs TRBV29-1 and TRBJ1-6, with D unresolved. This CDR3 has 14 amino acids. V was pared by 7 bases and J by 7 bases, with 17 bases between. Germline lookup yields CDR1 SQVTM and CDR2 ANQGSEA.

This clonotype was observed at least ten times. This chain links TRBV28 with TRBJ2-7, with D tentatively TRBD2 (6 bases). CDR1 is MDHEN, CDR2 SYDVKM, per germline. With 3 bases removed from V and 0 bases from J, the gap between germline ends came to 18 bases. This CDR3 region has 17 residues. The chain's CDR3 is CASSFGWRGLSSYEQYF. DNA of the CDR3: TGTGCCAGCAGTTTTGGCTGGAGGGGACTTAGCTCCTACGAGCAGTACTTC.

The sample holds a few counts of this clonotype. This chain joins TRBV29-1 and TRBJ2-3; 11 bases align to TRBD2. The trim removed 7 bases at V and 3 bases at J, leaving 3 bases unmatched. Germline-derived CDR1 and CDR2 are SQVTM and ANQGSEA. The CDR3 is made up of 13 amino acids. The CDR3 loop reads CSGTSGPTDTQYF. The CDR3 coding sequence is TGCAGCGGGACTAGCGGGCCAACAGATACGCAGTATTTT.

There are many counts of this clonotype. The rearrangement links TRBV3-1 to TRBJ1-2; D is perhaps TRBD1 (5 bases). Trimming took off 1 base at V and 0 bases at J, with 9 bases between the two ends. The CDR3 length is 15 residues. Germline CDR1 reads LGHDT; CDR2 reads YNNKEL (reference sequence). The CDR3 loop reads CASSQGDGSNYGYTF. The CDR3 DNA reads as TGTGCCAGCAGCCAAGGGGACGGATCTAACTATGGCTACACCTTC.

V gene TRBV11-2 combines with J gene TRBJ2-1, with 9 bases that match TRBD1. The CDR3 extends over 14 amino acids. Germline V gives CDR1 SGHAT, CDR2 FQNNGV. V dropped 5 bases and J dropped 6; count of bases not matched to a gene: 5. The CDR3 nucleotides are TGTGCCAGCAGCCCAGTACAGGGGGCCAATGAGCAGTTCTTC. It yields the protein CASSPVQGANEQFF.

V usage is TRBV30 and J usage is TRBJ2-2, with D possibly TRBD1 on 6 matching bases. The germline V gene has CDR1 GTSNPN and CDR2 SVGIG (reference sequence). The CDR3 is 16 residues long. Trimming removed 2 bases from V and 5 bases from J, with 18 bases in between. The CDR3 loop reads CAWSPKGDMRTGELFF. CDR3 coding DNA: TGTGCCTGGAGTCCTAAGGGGGACATGCGGACCGGGGAGCTGTTTTTT.

This clonotype was picked up many times. This sequence joins TRBV20-1 and TRBJ1-3; no reliable D call. Germline values: CDR1 DFQATT, CDR2 SNEGSKA (reference sequence). The germline V and J ends were trimmed by 3 bases and 4 bases, with 13 bases remaining between them. CDR3 length equals 14 residues. CDR3 amino acids: CSASYGEWGNTIYF. The CDR3 bases are TGCAGTGCTAGCTACGGGGAATGGGGAAACACCATATATTTT.

In its sample, this clonotype was seen many times. The rearrangement links TRBV5-1 to TRBJ1-1; possible D gene TRBD1, 6 bases. The CDR3 totals 12 residues. The germline V gene encodes CDR1 SGHRS and CDR2 YFSETQ. Trimming left V 4 bases short and J 7 bases short, with 11 bases between. CDR3 nucleotide sequence: TGCGCCAGCAGCCAACAGGGATTTGAAGCTTTCTTT. This gives the protein CASSQQGFEAFF.

The V gene is TRBV12-3 or TRBV12-4, the J gene TRBJ1-3, with D hard to call. CDR3 size: 12 residues. Trimming left V 7 bases short and J 7 bases short, with 11 bases between. The CDR3 DNA is TGTGCCAGCACCCACGGGAGGAACACCATATATTTT. Translated: CASTHGRNTIYF.

This clonotype was seen only a few times. This chain links TRBV10-2 with TRBJ2-3, with TRBD2 as a possible D gene (6 bases). Deletions cut 8 bases from V and 1 base from J, with 13 bases between. CDR3 length equals 14 residues. Germline CDR1 WSHSY, CDR2 SAAADI. The CDR3 loop reads CASSMGGRTDTQYF. In DNA, the CDR3 is TGCGCCAGCTCAATGGGGGGTCGCACAGATACGCAGTATTTT.

This clonotype appeared many times. The rearrangement links TRBV20-1 to TRBJ2-7; D is ambiguous. Germline V gene lookup returns CDR1 DFQATT and CDR2 SNEGSKA (reference sequence). The CDR3 totals 11 residues. Between the trimmed V and J ends, which lost 3 bases and 4 bases, there was a span of 7 bases. The DNA of the CDR3 is TGCAGTGCTAGGGTCACATACGAGCAGTACTTC. Protein: CSARVTYEQYF.

V gene TRBV3-1 combines with J gene TRBJ2-3; TRBD2 might be the D (6 bases). Germline CDR1 reads LGHDT; CDR2 reads YNNKEL (reference sequence). The CDR3 covers 14 residues. The ends were cut back, 4 bases at V and 4 bases at J, with 12 bases in the middle. CDR3 protein: CASSLNWGADTQYF. The DNA for the CDR3 is TGTGCCAGCAGCCTGAACTGGGGGGCAGATACGCAGTATTTT.

This clonotype turned up a few times. The chain recombines TRBV5-1 with TRBJ1-6, with 11 bases aligning to TRBD1. The trim removed 2 bases at V and 8 bases at J, leaving 3 bases unmatched. Germline CDR1 is SGHRS and CDR2 is YFSETQ. This CDR3 is built from 15 residues. As DNA, the CDR3 is TGCGCCAGCAGCTTAGGACAGGGGGCTTATTCACCCCTCCACTTT. This encodes CASSLGQGAYSPLHF. Filled out from reference TRBV5-1 and TRBJ1-6, the complete variable domain reads KAGVTQTPRYLIKTRGQQVTLSCSPISGHRSVSWYQQTPGQGLQFLFEYFSETQRNKGNFPGRFSGRQFSNSRSEMNVSTLELGDSALYLCASSLGQGAYSPLHFGNGTRLTVT.

This clonotype was seen ten or more times. V usage is TRBV6-6 and J usage is TRBJ2-7; D may be TRBD2 (5 bases). Per germline, CDR1 MNHNY and CDR2 SVGAGI (reference sequence). This CDR3 spans 14 amino acids. Trimming cost V 4 bases and J 1 base, with 11 bases left between them. This chain's CDR3 is CASSSAGYSYEQYV. CDR3 nucleotides: TGTGCCAGCAGTTCCGCGGGTTATTCCTACGAGCAGTACGTC.

The chain has TRBV5-1 and TRBJ1-1, with D unresolved. The CDR3 is 13 amino acids. Germline V gene lookup returns CDR1 SGHRS and CDR2 YFSETQ. The ends were cut back, 5 bases at V and 1 base at J, with 9 bases in the middle. The CDR3 region is CASRAPGNTEAFF. CDR3 coding DNA: TGCGCCAGCAGGGCCCCCGGGAACACTGAAGCTTTCTTT.

In its sample, this clonotype was seen many times. V gene TRBV5-1 combines with J gene TRBJ1-5; TRBD1 is a possible D gene (5 bases). The V and J ends lost 2 bases and 4 bases respectively, with 10 bases between them. The V gene's germline CDR1 is SGHRS and CDR2 YFSETQ. The CDR3 runs 14 residues. The CDR3 spells CASSLEGSNQPQHF. The CDR3 DNA reads as TGCGCCAGCAGCTTAGAGGGGTCTAATCAGCCCCAGCATTTT.